This T cell receptor (beta chain) was identified during a study of CD8+ T cells in alopecia areata. Study overall: Administration of oral tofacitinib to treated patients was at 5 to 10 mg twice daily. General study points: During tofacitinib treatment, many expanded lesional clones remained in scalp and blood. Scalp clonality decreased significantly with tofacitinib, and so did expanded CD8+ clones among the top 100. Clarity of TCR sharing across patients fell short of that in mice, possibly HLA-related.

Regarding treatment: oral pan-JAK inhibitor, 5-10 mg twice daily. On this clone itself: The antigen remains unidentified.

In each case, RNA was isolated and then reverse transcribed into cDNA as the sequencing template. Generated by immunoSEQ multiplex PCR, the TCRdb table keeps only in-frame clones and is missing some. Among about 190,000 clones listed, about three fifths were seen once. The V gene's germline CDR1 is MGHRA and CDR2 YSYEKL. The CDR3 contains 16 residues. After removal of 4 bases from V and 4 bases from J, the junction contained 5 bases not matched to a gene. The chain carries TRBV4-1 and TRBJ2-1, with 12 bases lining up with TRBD2. This clonotype was obtained from a human donor with alopecia areata. The sample consisted of CD4+ T cells sorted from blood, taken at week 4, from a patient treated with tofacitinib. This CDR3 reads CASSPGLAGLYNEQFF. CDR3 coding DNA: TGCGCCAGCAGCCCAGGACTAGCGGGACTGTACAATGAGCAGTTCTTC.